Only a few counts were recorded for the clone carrying this TCR beta chain. This sample is part of a study of T-cell reconstitution after alpha-beta-depleted transplantation in children. The authors prepared the TCRbeta library with unique molecular identifiers. From the PCR reads, TCRdb called clonotypes with MiXCR, one entry per CDR3 protein. Of around 480,000 distinct CDR3 sequences detected, 32% appear once; the ten largest clones hold 2% to 3%. This CDR3 has 13 amino acids. Germline V lookup: CDR1 ENHRY, CDR2 SYGVKD. The V end lost 0 bases, the J end lost 9 bases, and 9 bases lay between the germline ends.

This chain connects TRBV10-3 to TRBJ2-1; a weak D match, TRBD1 (6 bases). This TCR derives from a human donor who donated a stem cell graft to a child with aplastic anemia. This sample comprised PBMCs from the stem cell graft donor, obtained from the stem cell graft. The CDR3 here is CAISESDSAEQFF. In nucleotides, the CDR3 is TGTGCCATCAGTGAGTCGGACAGTGCTGAGCAGTTCTTC.